Below, one T cell receptor beta chain is given with its context. Germline V gives CDR1 LNHDA, CDR2 SQIVND (reference sequence). V lost 5 bases to trimming and J lost 7 bases, with 17 bases between them. This CDR3 is built from 14 residues. Sequenced by immunoSEQ multiplex PCR; TCRdb stores in-frame clones only, minus some. The repertoire holds around 230,000 clones, with around nine tenths as singletons. This sample was included in a study of blood T cell repertoires in COVID-19. Sequencing was carried out using peripheral blood. V usage is TRBV19 and J usage is TRBJ1-2; perhaps TRBD1 as D (6 bases). This clonotype was sampled from a man aged 35-49 years with acute or convalescent COVID-19. The CDR3 DNA follows: TGTGCCAGTAGTCCTAATCTCTGGACAGTTGGCTACACCTTC. It specifies CASSPNLWTVGYTF.